Shown below are 27 T cell receptor beta chains from a single sample sequenced in a study of T cells after yellow fever vaccination. Each CDR3 protein is one row after TCRdb ran MiXCR on the 5' RACE reads. The sample lists hundreds of thousands of distinct CDR3 sequences, around a sixth seen once, with 18% in the top ten. The sequences come from PBMCs, collected before the yellow fever booster vaccination. The receptors stem from a man aged 18 to 29 who received the YFV17D yellow fever vaccine.

This clonotype was seen only a few times. DNA for the CDR3: TGTGCCAGCAGTTACGTCGGGTCGTTCCCAGTTGAAGCTTTCTTT. Its translation is CASSYVGSFPVEAFF. The V gene is TRBV6-5, the J gene TRBJ1-1; D call uncertain. Germline CDR1 reads MNHEY; CDR2 reads SVGAGI. Trimming took off 2 bases at V and 7 bases at J, with 17 bases between the two ends. CDR3 length: 15 residues.

This chain connects TRBV5-6 to TRBJ2-7; TRBD1 agrees at 7 bases. V lost 1 base and J lost 4; bases outside the gene matches: 11. This CDR3 contains 16 residues. The germline V gene encodes CDR1 SGHDT and CDR2 YYEEEE. The CDR3 DNA sequence: TGTGCCAGCAGCTTGTCATCGTACAGGGGCCGATACGAGCAGTACTTC. It codes for CASSLSSYRGRYEQYF. Complete variable domain (other parts from reference TRBV5-6 and TRBJ2-7): DAGVTQSPTHLIKTRGQQVTLRCSPKSGHDTVSWYQQALGQGPQFIFQYYEEEERQRGNFPDRFSGHQFPNYSSELNVNALLLGDSALYLCASSLSSYRGRYEQYFGPGTRLTVT.

This clonotype occurred a few times. The chain combines TRBV12-5 with TRBJ1-1; D gene ambiguous. The CDR3 length is 16 residues. Deletions cut 0 bases from V and 4 bases from J, with 15 bases between. Looked up from germline, CDR1 is LGHNT and CDR2 is FRNRAP. CDR3 nucleotide sequence: TGTGCTAGTGGTTTGGTACCGATTGGGGAGGGCACTGAAGCTTTCTTT. Translating gives CASGLVPIGEGTEAFF. Supplemented by reference TRBV12-5 and TRBJ1-1, the full variable domain reads DARVTQTPRHKVTEMGQEVTMRCQPILGHNTVFWYRQTMMQGLELLAYFRNRAPLDDSGMPKDRFSAEMPDATLATLKIQPSEPRDSAVYFCASGLVPIGEGTEAFFGQGTRLTVV.

This clonotype showed up just a few times. This sequence joins TRBV20-1 and TRBJ1-5; D perhaps matches TRBD1 (5 bases). V lost 7 bases, J lost 1 base, and 11 bases lay in between. This CDR3 has 13 amino acids. Per the germline V gene, CDR1 is DFQATT and CDR2 is SNEGSKA (reference sequence). The CDR3 is CSVRGISNQPQHF. The CDR3 region has the DNA TGCAGTGTTCGGGGGATCAGCAATCAGCCCCAGCATTTT.

As concerns this clonotype: Since the CDR3 does not end with the conserved phenylalanine or tryptophan, this likely comes from a read error. No DNA is shown, since the ends of the CDR3 on it are uncertain; the CDR3 is the one TCRdb lists. The gene calls are TRBV5-1 and TRBJ1-6. The length of the CDR3 is 10 amino acids, counting both ends. Looked up from germline, CDR1 is SGHRS and CDR2 is YFSETQ. This CDR3 is CASSPGLLRL.

This clonotype was seen a handful of times. CDR3 nucleotides: TGTGCCACCAGTGATGGACCCACGGTAGGGTATGGCTACACCTTC. Protein sequence: CATSDGPTVGYGYTF. This chain joins TRBV24-1 and TRBJ1-2; D ambiguous. CDR3 length: 15 amino acids. Trimming took off 3 bases at V and 5 bases at J, with 15 bases between the two ends. From germline, CDR1 is KGHDR and CDR2 SFDVKD.

This clonotype was observed a few times. The chain links TRBV29-1 to TRBJ2-1; 12 nucleotides line up with TRBD2. Germline V CDR1 and CDR2: SQVTM, ANQGSEA. The CDR3 is made up of 15 amino acids. V lost 6 bases and J lost 1; bases outside the gene matches: 4. CDR3 sequence (DNA): TGCAGCGTCCGGACTAGCGGGGCGTCCTACAATGAGCAGTTCTTC. It translates to CSVRTSGASYNEQFF.

This clonotype has a count of ten or more. The chain combines TRBV7-9 with TRBJ1-5, with D perhaps matching TRBD1 (5 bases). The V end lost 2 bases, the J end lost 0 bases, and 5 bases lay between the germline ends. CDR3 size: 14 residues. Germline-derived CDR1 and CDR2 are SEHNR and FQNEAQ (reference sequence). The CDR3 DNA is TGTGCCAGCAGCTTACAGGGTAGCAATCAGCCCCAGCATTTT. Residues: CASSLQGSNQPQHF.

This chain connects TRBV5-5 to TRBJ2-1; D gene unclear. The CDR3 totals 12 residues. Per the germline V gene, CDR1 is SGHKS and CDR2 is YYEKEE (reference sequence). V was trimmed by 3 bases and J by 6 bases, leaving 7 bases between them. Written as DNA, the CDR3 is TGTGCCAGCAGCTGGTGGGGCAATGAGCAGTTCTTC. Protein product: CASSWWGNEQFF.

This clonotype was counted at least ten times. CDR3 DNA sequence: TGTGCCATCAGTGACCCGACAGCTACCCTAATTCCCAATTCGGCCCTCCACTTT. Protein sequence: CAISDPTATLIPNSALHF. The chain employs TRBV10-3 and TRBJ1-6; a weak D match, TRBD1 (5 bases). Deletions cut 3 bases from V and 14 bases from J, with 29 bases between. This CDR3 spans 18 amino acids. The germline V gene encodes CDR1 ENHRY and CDR2 SYGVKD.

The V and J genes are TRBV5-5 and TRBJ1-5; D call uncertain. CDR1 is SGHKS and CDR2 is YYEKEE in the germline V gene (reference sequence). This CDR3 has 14 residues. V dropped 4 bases and J dropped 0 bases, with 8 bases sitting between them. CDR3 DNA sequence: TGTGCCAGCAGCCCGACTGTTAGCAATCAGCCCCAGCATTTT. Protein product: CASSPTVSNQPQHF.

This clonotype has only a few counts. The genes are TRBV20-1 and TRBJ2-2, with unresolved D. The V end lost 4 bases, the J end lost 3 bases, and 6 bases lay between the germline ends. This CDR3 region has 12 residues. The germline CDR1 and CDR2 sequences are DFQATT and SNEGSKA (reference sequence). This chain's CDR3 is CSANNDTGELFF. CDR3 nucleotides: TGCAGTGCTAATAACGACACCGGGGAGCTGTTTTTT.

This clonotype came up a few times. The rearrangement joins TRBV7-3 to TRBJ1-2; 7 positions match TRBD1. The J segment lost 7 bases and the V segment lost 5 bases, leaving 7 bases of the junction unmatched. The CDR3 is made up of 13 amino acids. The V gene's germline CDR1 is SGHTA and CDR2 FQGTGA. This CDR3 is CASSPKTGFGYTF. The CDR3 nucleotides are TGTGCCAGCAGCCCTAAGACAGGGTTTGGCTACACCTTC.

This clonotype was seen more than once but under ten times. The chain employs TRBV27 and TRBJ1-1; no reliable D call. The V and J ends lost 3 bases and 4 bases respectively, with 15 bases between them. CDR3 length: 15 amino acids. Germline assignment: CDR1 MNHEY and CDR2 SMNVEV (reference sequence). Here the CDR3 reads CASSLTQRQITEAFF. The DNA for the CDR3 is TGTGCCAGCAGTTTGACGCAGCGCCAGATCACTGAAGCTTTCTTT.

The chain couples TRBV29-1 to TRBJ1-2; tentative D call: TRBD1 (6 bases). CDR3 length: 13 residues. Germline V gene lookup returns CDR1 SQVTM and CDR2 ANQGSEA. Trimming pared 6 bases from V and 2 bases from J, leaving 13 bases between. The CDR3 loop reads CSVGPGANYGYTF. Written as DNA, the CDR3 is TGCAGCGTAGGACCAGGGGCGAACTATGGCTACACCTTC. Complete variable domain (other parts from reference TRBV29-1 and TRBJ1-2): SAVISQKPSRDICQRGTSLTIQCQVDSQVTMMFWYRQQPGQSLTLIATANQGSEATYESGFVIDKFPISRPNLTFSTLTVSNMSPEDSSIYLCSVGPGANYGYTFGSGTRLTVV.

This clonotype was seen a handful of times. The chain carries TRBV10-3 and TRBJ2-7; TRBD1 is a possible D gene (8 bases). Trimming took off 5 bases at V and 2 bases at J, with 16 bases between the two ends. CDR1 is ENHRY and CDR2 is SYGVKD in the germline V gene. The CDR3 totals 15 residues. CDR3 sequence (DNA): TGTGCCATCAGTCAGGGGGCTAGCGGCACCTACGAGCAGTACGTC. Protein: CAISQGASGTYEQYV.

In its sample, this clonotype was seen a few times. J is TRBJ2-3 and V is TRBV29-1; D is ambiguous. Germline CDR1 and CDR2: SQVTM and ANQGSEA. The CDR3 is made up of 13 amino acids. Trimming stripped 5 bases from V and 2 bases from J, with 11 bases between. The DNA of the CDR3 is TGCAGCGTTCCGACCCACAACACAGATACGCAGTATTTT. It specifies CSVPTHNTDTQYF.

This clonotype has only one observation. DNA for the CDR3: TGCGCCAGCAGCCGCGCAGGGAGGGAGACCCAGTACTTC. Translating gives CASSRAGRETQYF. V is TRBV4-3 and J is TRBJ2-5; possible D gene TRBD2, 6 bases. Trimming shortened V by 4 bases and J by 5 bases, and 11 bases separated the two germline ends. CDR3 length equals 13 residues. Germline CDR1 reads LGHNA; CDR2 reads YSLEER.

The V gene is TRBV28, the J gene TRBJ1-5; the match to TRBD1 covers 7 bases. The length of the CDR3 is 16 residues. Germline-derived CDR1 and CDR2 are MDHEN and SYDVKM. J gave up 4 bases and V 6 bases, and 12 bases lay outside the gene matches. CDR3 sequence: CASRSAGTALNQPQHF. The CDR3 DNA follows: TGTGCCAGCAGATCAGCCGGGACAGCTCTAAATCAGCCCCAGCATTTT.

This clonotype came up a few times. The rearrangement uses TRBV6-2 or TRBV6-3 and TRBJ2-7; a weak D match, TRBD2 (6 bases). Germline V gives CDR1 MNHEY, CDR2 SVGEGT. This CDR3 has 15 amino acids. Trimming removed 7 bases from V and 6 bases from J, with 22 bases in between. The CDR3 coding sequence is TGTGCCAGCACCCGAGAGGGAGGAGGAGCGGGCGAGCAGTACGTC. Protein product: CASTREGGGAGEQYV.

DNA of the CDR3: TGTGCCAGCAGTTACTCGGTGGGACAAGAGCAGTACTTC. Translated, it gives CASSYSVGQEQYF. The rearrangement uses TRBV6-5 and TRBJ2-7; tentatively, D is TRBD1 (6 bases). Trimming removed 0 bases from V and 7 bases from J, with 10 bases in between. CDR1 is MNHEY and CDR2 is SVGAGI in the germline V gene. The CDR3 has 13 amino acids.

In its sample, this clonotype was seen a few times. V and J are TRBV5-1 and TRBJ2-4; 10 positions match TRBD1. Germline V gene sequence: CDR1 SGHRS, CDR2 YFSETQ. After removal of 0 bases from V and 8 bases from J, the junction contained 5 bases not matched to a gene. The CDR3 loop spans 15 amino acids. Written as DNA, the CDR3 is TGCGCCAGCAGCTTGGTCGCCGGGACAGGGGACATTCAGTACTTC. It yields the protein CASSLVAGTGDIQYF.

This clonotype was observed a handful of times. V usage is TRBV7-2 and J usage is TRBJ1-6; D gene ambiguous. The V gene's germline CDR1 is SGHTA and CDR2 FQGNSA. Trimming took 5 bases from V and 4 from J, leaving 3 bases between them. The CDR3 extends over 12 amino acids. CDR3 sequence (DNA): TGTGCCAGCAGCGATTATAATTCACCCCTCCACTTT. It yields the protein CASSDYNSPLHF.

This clonotype has more than one count but fewer than ten. The chain links TRBV11-2 to TRBJ1-2; weak D call: TRBD1 (6 bases). CDR3 size: 14 residues. Trimming pared 4 bases from V and 5 bases from J, leaving 14 bases between. Per the germline V gene, CDR1 is SGHAT and CDR2 is FQNNGV. The CDR3 nucleotides are TGTGCCAGCAGCTATGGACAGATCCTTTATGGCTACACCTTC. It is translated as CASSYGQILYGYTF.

The chain is built from TRBV5-4 and TRBJ1-1, with a tentative D call TRBD1 (6 bases). The CDR3 extends over 15 amino acids. V lost 4 bases to trimming and J lost 8 bases, with 21 bases between them. Germline values: CDR1 SGHNT, CDR2 YYREEE (reference sequence). The CDR3 DNA sequence: TGTGCCAGCAGCGAAGGGGGGGCGAGCCCCTTAGAAGCTTTCTTT. Its protein is CASSEGGASPLEAFF.

The CDR3 here is CASAGGYSGGRETQYF. The CDR3 region has the DNA TGTGCCAGCGCAGGAGGTTATAGCGGGGGCCGGGAGACCCAGTACTTC. The V gene is TRBV12-3 or TRBV12-4, the J gene TRBJ2-5; 9 nucleotides align to TRBD2. The CDR3 contains 16 residues. Germline trimming cut 8 bases from V and 5 bases from J; bases unmatched to any gene: 15.

In its sample, this clonotype was seen many times. The chain links TRBV5-1 to TRBJ2-7; 7 bases align to TRBD1. V lost 4 bases, J lost 2 bases, and 3 bases stayed unmatched. The CDR3 is made up of 13 amino acids. The germline CDR1 and CDR2 sequences are SGHRS and YFSETQ. CDR3 DNA: TGCGCCAGCAGCCCTGACAGGGCCTACGAGCAGTACTTC. This gives the protein CASSPDRAYEQYF.